This TCR beta chain was documented in a study of graft-versus-host responses after intestinal transplantation. Profiling relied on immunoSEQ multiplex PCR, and the TCRdb table lists in-frame clones only, not all of them. The data show 80,000 to 90,000 clones, with 90% seen just once and nearly 0.11% held by the top ten. Notes on this clone: No antigen is known for it. At one boundary the junction diverges from the germline segment, which might be a read error. Additional DNA sequences in this sample encode the identical CDR3.

CDR1 and CDR2 from the germline V gene are LNHDA and SQIVND (reference sequence). CDR3 length equals 14 residues. The specimen was unstimulated CD4+ T cells sorted from spleen or lymph node cells, collected before intestinal transplant. The V call is TRBV19, the J call TRBJ1-6; unclear D gene. The sequence was obtained from a human donor who received an intestinal transplant. The CDR3 DNA is TGTGCCAGTAGTTCGTCGGGGAGTAATTCACCTCTCCACTTT. Translation: CASSSSGSNSPLHF.